This TCR beta chain was documented in a study of neoadjuvant anti-PD-1 for oral cavity cancer (dated by TCRdb to the early 2020s). For the wider study: Before undergoing curative-intent surgical resection, most patients got three to four biweekly nivolumab doses at 3 mg/kg. For patients who did not progress, a fourth nivolumab dose was given around day 43, followed by definitive surgical resection on days 50-56. There were roughly 11 patients in the parent correlative cohort, and the response rate was over 25%. Under RECIST 1.1, a patient counted as a responder if showing complete response, partial response or stable disease, and as a non-responder if showing progression. General findings and caveats noted by the study authors: The TCR analyses had only three patients in each response group, and the authors called for validation in larger cohorts. Greater tumor shrinkage correlated with larger post-treatment sizes of preexisting intratumoral clones, which suggests that expansion of preexisting clones contributed to response. Higher pretreatment blood Treg/Th17 ratios correlated with both higher pretreatment blood TCRbeta clonality and lower post-treatment tumor TCRbeta clonality.

CDR1 is given as SNHLY and CDR2 as FYNNEI, both from the germline V gene. V is cut by 1 base and J by 0 bases, and the space between the germline ends is 16 bases. The CDR3 runs 18 residues from the cysteine to the phenylalanine. Of all the DNA, just the CDR3 is kept, 54 bases in frame from base 1. Worth noting for this clone: It lacks a known antigen. Base qualities are not recorded, but no much larger clone differs from it by a single base.

This specimen's time point label, per the study, means: after neoadjuvant nivolumab, at surgical resection. Patients had been newly diagnosed with stage II-IVA oral cavity squamous cell carcinoma, and no prior systemic or radiation treatment had been given to the patients. Everyone in the cohort had locally advanced, HPV-negative oral cavity squamous cell carcinoma. The samples were obtained from a longitudinal correlative study of a single-arm phase II trial testing neoadjuvant nivolumab in oral cavity squamous cell carcinoma. Subject-matched pre- and post-treatment PBMCs and tumors from three responders and three non-responders underwent genomic DNA-based TCRbeta sequencing. Genomic DNA was isolated from tumor tissue using the Maxwell RSC DNA from Tissue kit. Survey sequencing of tumors used two replicates per sample, and the tumor libraries mostly started from 4.5 to 5.5 ug of input genomic DNA. Following the manufacturer's instructions, the team built TCRbeta libraries using the immunoSEQ hsTCRbeta kit. The finished libraries were brought together in one pool at approximately 3 nM, which was then read using an Illumina NovaSeq 6000 S4 flow cell. Concerning the study's data processing: The immunoSEQ Analyzer handled quality control and preprocessing of the raw data. The analysis was limited to productive rearrangements, and each clonotype was defined by a unique CDR3 amino acid sequence. Using the R package tcR, the researchers computed the Gini-Simpson index as their estimate of repertoire clonality. Student's t test was used to compare Gini indices, while Pearson correlation assessed associations with tumor size change. The table was pulled from immuneACCESS by TCRdb, which kept in-frame rearrangements only. Such tables lose some clones; where checked, under half of the loss comes from unresolved V genes, and the rest has no known cause. The DNA was the basis for D and trimming; V, J and clone size are from that table. The table for this sample lists around 15,000 clones; about 37% of them were counted only once. Together, the top ten hold 30% to 45% of the sample.

The clonotype originates from a person aged 35-79 years with oral cavity squamous cell carcinoma. The sequencing here drew on tumor tissue, taken after nivolumab (anti-PD-1) treatment. Recombination linked TRBV2 to TRBJ2-1; the D gene is possibly TRBD1, with 7 bases matching. This receptor carries the CDR3 CASSEVGGQTSSYNEQFF. The DNA is TGTGCCAGCAGTGAAGTGGGGGGACAGACTAGCTCCTACAATGAGCAGTTCTTC.